The T cell receptor (beta chain) described here comes from a study of PD-1 blockade in classical Hodgkin lymphoma. The table came from immunoSEQ multiplex PCR; TCRdb's copy has only in-frame clones and leaves some out. In the table there are approximately 28,000 clones, around 80% of which are singletons. Germline assignment: CDR1 GTSNPN and CDR2 SVGIG (reference sequence). CDR3 size: 13 residues. J gave up 5 bases and V 5 bases, and 6 bases lay outside the gene matches. This clone was found a few times. In every patient, relapse followed autologous stem cell transplantation, while exposure to brentuximab vedotin differed. Isolation of CD4+ T cells from thawed PBMCs was performed by magnetic negative selection.

The starting material was CD4+ T cells from blood, obtained at baseline. The TCR sequence derives from a human donor with classical Hodgkin lymphoma. The J gene is TRBJ1-5, the V gene TRBV30; TRBD1 matches 7 bases. The chain's CDR3 is CAWHPGGDQPQHF. DNA for the CDR3: TGTGCCTGGCACCCAGGGGGGGATCAGCCCCAGCATTTT.